This T cell receptor beta chain was documented in a study of T-cell reconstitution after alpha-beta-depleted transplantation in children. Study conclusions and caveats: At day 60, the high TCRbeta diversity found in some patients originated from recipient T cells and thymic progenitors that had survived. Newly produced T cells mostly accounted for T-cell counts and diversity one year post-transplant. Reportedly, only several hundred clones from non-depleted graft cells drove alpha-beta T-cell counts at about two months.

This clonotype has only a few counts. The antigen is undetermined. Between the trimmed V and J ends, which lost 3 bases and 2 bases, there was a span of 17 bases. There are 15 residues in the CDR3. Per germline, CDR1 DFQATT and CDR2 SNEGSKA (reference sequence). The library targeted TCRbeta and was prepared with unique molecular identifiers. TCRdb fed the PCR reads into MiXCR, producing one record per CDR3 protein. The data contain roughly 100,000 distinct CDR3 sequences, roughly 6% of them seen just once; the ten biggest clones take up 5.5% to 6.5%. Sequenced here: PBMCs, mostly from graft donor cells, sampled 60 days after TCRalphabeta/CD19-depleted stem cell transplant. This receptor was obtained from a female patient aged 2-15 years who had a stem cell transplant for Fanconi anemia, so the T cells may come from the graft donor. The chain combines TRBV20-1 with TRBJ2-7; no reliable D call. CDR3 loop: CSASGWSGPTYEQYF. The DNA of the CDR3 is TGCAGTGCTAGTGGGTGGTCAGGACCCACCTACGAGCAGTACTTC.